This TCR beta chain was identified in a study of PD-1 blockade in classical Hodgkin lymphoma. Study results and limitations: Before treatment, TCR diversity in newly diagnosed patients was reportedly lower than in healthy donors. Sources of repertoire differences remain undefined, possibly disease activity or prior therapy. Baseline diversity resembling that of newly diagnosed patients was seen in complete responders.

Only in-frame clones appear in the TCRdb table, and some are missing; sequencing was by immunoSEQ multiplex PCR. The sample shows about 40,000 clones, roughly 73% of them seen only once. Germline values: CDR1 SGHTA, CDR2 FQGNSA. This CDR3 has 14 amino acids. About this clone: What it binds is not known. At one end the junction does not follow the germline gene, possibly because of a read error.

Each patient's relapse followed autologous stem cell transplantation, and brentuximab vedotin exposure varied. Complete response, partial response or progressive disease made up the best responses. This clonotype originated in a human donor with classical Hodgkin lymphoma. The sample consisted of peripheral blood mononuclear cells (PBMCs), taken at baseline. The chain is built from TRBV7-2 and TRBJ2-1; a possible D gene is TRBD2 (6 bases). CDR3 region: CASSNYVSGHYRVF. The CDR3 region has the DNA TGTGCCAGCAGCAACTACGTAAGCGGGCATTACCGGGTCTTC. The full variable domain, rest sourced from reference TRBV7-2 and TRBJ2-1, is GAGVSQSPSNKVTEKGKDVELRCDPISGHTALYWYRQSLGQGLEFLIYFQGNSAPDKSGLPSDRFSAERTGGSVSTLTIQRTQQEDSAVYLCASSNYVSGHYRVFGPGTRLTVL.